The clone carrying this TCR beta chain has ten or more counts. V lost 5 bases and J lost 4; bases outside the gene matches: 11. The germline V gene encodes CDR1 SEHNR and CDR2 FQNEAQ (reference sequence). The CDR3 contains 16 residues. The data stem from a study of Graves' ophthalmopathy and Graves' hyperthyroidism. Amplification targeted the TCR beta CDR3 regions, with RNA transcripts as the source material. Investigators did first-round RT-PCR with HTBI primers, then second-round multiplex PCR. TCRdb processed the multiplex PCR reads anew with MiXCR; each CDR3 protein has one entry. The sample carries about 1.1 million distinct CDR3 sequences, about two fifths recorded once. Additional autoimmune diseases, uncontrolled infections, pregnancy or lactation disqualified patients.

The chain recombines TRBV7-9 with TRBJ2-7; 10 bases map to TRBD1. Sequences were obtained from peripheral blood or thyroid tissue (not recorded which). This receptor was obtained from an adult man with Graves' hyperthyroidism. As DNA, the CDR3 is TGTGCCAGCAGCCTGGCTGACAGGGGGCGAAAGTACGAGCAGTACTTC. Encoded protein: CASSLADRGRKYEQYF.